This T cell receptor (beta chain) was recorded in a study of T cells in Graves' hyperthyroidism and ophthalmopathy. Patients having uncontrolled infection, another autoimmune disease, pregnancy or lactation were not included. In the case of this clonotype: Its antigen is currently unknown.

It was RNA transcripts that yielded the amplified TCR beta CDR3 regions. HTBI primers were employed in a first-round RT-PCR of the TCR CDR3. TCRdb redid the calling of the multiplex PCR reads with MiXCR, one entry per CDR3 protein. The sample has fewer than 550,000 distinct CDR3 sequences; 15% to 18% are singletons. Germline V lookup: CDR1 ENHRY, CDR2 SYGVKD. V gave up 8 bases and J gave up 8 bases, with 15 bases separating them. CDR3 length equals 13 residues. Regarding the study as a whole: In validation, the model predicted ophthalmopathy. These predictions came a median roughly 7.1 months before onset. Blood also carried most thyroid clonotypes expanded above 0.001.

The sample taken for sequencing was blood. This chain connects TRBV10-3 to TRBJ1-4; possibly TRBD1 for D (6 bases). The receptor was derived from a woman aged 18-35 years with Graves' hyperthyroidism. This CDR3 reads CAIGEGVKEKLFF. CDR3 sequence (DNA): TGTGCCATCGGCGAGGGGGTGAAGGAAAAACTGTTTTTT.